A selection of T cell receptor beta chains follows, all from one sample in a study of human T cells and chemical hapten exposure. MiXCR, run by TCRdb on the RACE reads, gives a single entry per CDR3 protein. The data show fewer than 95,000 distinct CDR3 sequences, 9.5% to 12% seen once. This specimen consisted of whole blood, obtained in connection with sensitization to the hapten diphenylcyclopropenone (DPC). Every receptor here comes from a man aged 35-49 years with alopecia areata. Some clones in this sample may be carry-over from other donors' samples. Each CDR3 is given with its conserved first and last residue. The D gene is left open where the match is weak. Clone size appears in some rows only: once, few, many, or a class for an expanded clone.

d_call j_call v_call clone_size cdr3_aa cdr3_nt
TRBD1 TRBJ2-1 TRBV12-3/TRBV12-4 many CASSPQGAGEQFF TGTGCCAGCAGTCCTCAGGGGGCTGGTGAGCAGTTCTTC
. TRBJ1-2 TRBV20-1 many CSAREAGVYGYTF TGCAGTGCTAGAGAGGCAGGGGTCTATGGCTACACCTTC
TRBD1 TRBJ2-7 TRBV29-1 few CSARQGAYEQYF TGCAGCGCCCGACAGGGGGCCTACGAGCAGTACTTC
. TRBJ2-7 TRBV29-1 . CSVGQPRTRRGTYEQYF TGCAGCGTTGGCCAGCCCCGCACAAGAAGGGGCACCTACGAGCAGTACTTC
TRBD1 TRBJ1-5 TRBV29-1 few CSVNDVRDRVYQPQHF TGCAGCGTAAACGACGTCCGGGACAGGGTATATCAGCCCCAGCATTTT
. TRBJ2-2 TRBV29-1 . CSGSGTQNTGELFF TGCAGCGGATCCGGGACCCAGAACACCGGGGAGCTGTTTTTT
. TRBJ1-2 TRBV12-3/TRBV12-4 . CASSFPDSRFYGYTF TGTGCCAGCAGTTTCCCGGACAGTAGATTCTATGGCTACACCTTC
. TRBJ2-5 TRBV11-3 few CASSTTVMWTQYF TGTGCCAGCAGCACGACAGTCATGTGGACCCAGTACTTC
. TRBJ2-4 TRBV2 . CASSEGQLAKNIQYF TGTGCCAGCAGTGAAGGTCAGCTAGCCAAAAACATTCAGTACTTC
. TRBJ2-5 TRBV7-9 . CASSYDRNQETQYF TGTGCCAGCAGCTATGACCGCAACCAAGAGACCCAGTACTTC
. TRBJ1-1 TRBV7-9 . CASSLGDITAFF TGTGCCAGCAGCTTAGGGGACATTACGGCTTTCTTT
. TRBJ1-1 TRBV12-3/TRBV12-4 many CASSFFGNTEAFF TGTGCCAGCAGTTTCTTCGGGAACACTGAAGCTTTCTTT
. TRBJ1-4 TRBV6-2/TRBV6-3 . CASSYSNRAPEKLFF TGTGCCAGCAGTTACTCGAACAGGGCGCCTGAAAAACTGTTTTTT
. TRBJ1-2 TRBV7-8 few CASRPREGPEGYTF TGTGCCAGCAGACCCAGGGAGGGCCCGGAGGGCTACACCTTC
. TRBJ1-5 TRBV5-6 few CASSVCQPQHF TGTGCCAGCAGCGTTTGTCAGCCCCAGCATTTT
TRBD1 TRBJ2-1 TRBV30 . CAWDPSATGGRNEQFF TGTGCCTGGGACCCTAGTGCGACAGGGGGCCGTAATGAGCAGTTCTTC
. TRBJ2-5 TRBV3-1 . CASSPLISYEETQYF TGTGCCAGCAGCCCCCTTATTAGTTACGAAGAGACCCAGTACTTC
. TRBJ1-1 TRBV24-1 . CATSDWSNTEAFF TGTGCCACCAGTGATTGGTCGAACACTGAAGCTTTCTTT
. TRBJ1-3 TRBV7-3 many CASSLDTGNTIYF TGTGCCAGCAGCCTTGACACTGGAAACACCATATATTTT
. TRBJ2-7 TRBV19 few CASSTDGQAGGDTYEQYF TGTGCCAGTAGTACCGACGGACAGGCCGGAGGGGATACCTACGAGCAGTACTTC
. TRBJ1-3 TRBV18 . CASSPEKGSGNTIYF TGTGCCAGCTCACCAGAAAAGGGCTCAGGAAACACCATATATTTT
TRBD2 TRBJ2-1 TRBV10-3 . CAISELYTASGRSEQFF TGTGCCATCAGTGAGCTCTATACGGCTAGCGGGAGAAGTGAGCAGTTCTTC
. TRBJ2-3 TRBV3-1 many CASSQVGLTAGGTQYF TGTGCCAGCAGCCAAGTCGGACTGACGGCCGGGGGTACGCAGTATTTT
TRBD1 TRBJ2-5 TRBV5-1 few CASSPGQGRTRFEYF TGCGCCAGCAGCCCGGGACAGGGGAGAACCCGCTTTGAGTACTTC
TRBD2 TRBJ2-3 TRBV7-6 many CASSLQLAGPRDTQYF TGTGCCAGCAGCTTACAACTAGCGGGGCCGCGGGATACGCAGTATTTT
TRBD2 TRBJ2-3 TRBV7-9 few CASSTLAGLGGDTQYF TGTGCCAGCAGCACACTAGCCGGACTAGGAGGAGATACGCAGTATTTT
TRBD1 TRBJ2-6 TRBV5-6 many CASSSGGGANVLTF TGTGCCAGCAGCTCAGGGGGAGGGGCCAACGTCCTGACTTTC
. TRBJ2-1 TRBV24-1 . CATSEGRTGSYNEQFF TGTGCCACCAGTGAGGGGCGTACGGGGTCCTACAATGAGCAGTTCTTC
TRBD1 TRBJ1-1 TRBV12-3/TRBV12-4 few CASSLDQGAEAFF TGTGCCAGCAGTTTAGATCAGGGGGCTGAAGCTTTCTTT
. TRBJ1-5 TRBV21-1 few CASSNLRGRCQPQHF TGTGCCAGCAGCAACCTCAGAGGGCGGTGTCAGCCCCAGCATTTT
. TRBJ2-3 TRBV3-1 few CASSQDGYSMQGLTQYF TGTGCCAGCAGCCAAGATGGCTACAGTATGCAGGGGTTGACGCAGTATTTT
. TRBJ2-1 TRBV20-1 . CSASVRGQNNEQFF TGCAGTGCTAGCGTTAGGGGACAAAACAATGAGCAGTTCTTC
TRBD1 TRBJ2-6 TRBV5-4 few CASSRTGSGSGANVLTF TGTGCCAGCAGCCGGACAGGGAGCGGCTCTGGGGCCAACGTCCTGACTTTC
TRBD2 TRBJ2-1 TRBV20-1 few CSAPFPSGRANEQFF TGCAGTGCCCCGTTTCCTAGCGGGAGGGCCAATGAGCAGTTCTTC
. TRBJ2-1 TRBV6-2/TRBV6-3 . CASGDEQFF TGTGCCAGCGGGGATGAGCAGTTCTTC